This record concerns one TCR beta chain sequence. Antigen: not known. This specimen comes from a study of T cells after posttransplantation cyclophosphamide. Whole-study findings and limits: TRB overlap between skin or GI tissue T cells and blood was limited.

TCRdb keeps only in-frame clones here, not all; method: immunoSEQ multiplex PCR. The repertoire includes about 24,000 clones, about 83% of them detected once, and around 6.9% sits in the top ten. From germline, CDR1 is SEHNR and CDR2 FQNEAQ (reference sequence). Trimming took 1 base from V and 3 from J, leaving 12 bases between them. This CDR3 spans 15 amino acids. The sequence was collected from a woman between 55 and 75 years old with a blood cancer, CMV-positive, and with a related stem cell donor. The rearrangement joins TRBV7-9 to TRBJ1-2; D is unclear. The sequenced sample consisted of PBMCs. The CDR3 sequence is CASSLGAPPHYGYTF. In nucleotides, the CDR3 is TGTGCCAGCAGCTTAGGGGCCCCTCCCCACTATGGCTACACCTTC.